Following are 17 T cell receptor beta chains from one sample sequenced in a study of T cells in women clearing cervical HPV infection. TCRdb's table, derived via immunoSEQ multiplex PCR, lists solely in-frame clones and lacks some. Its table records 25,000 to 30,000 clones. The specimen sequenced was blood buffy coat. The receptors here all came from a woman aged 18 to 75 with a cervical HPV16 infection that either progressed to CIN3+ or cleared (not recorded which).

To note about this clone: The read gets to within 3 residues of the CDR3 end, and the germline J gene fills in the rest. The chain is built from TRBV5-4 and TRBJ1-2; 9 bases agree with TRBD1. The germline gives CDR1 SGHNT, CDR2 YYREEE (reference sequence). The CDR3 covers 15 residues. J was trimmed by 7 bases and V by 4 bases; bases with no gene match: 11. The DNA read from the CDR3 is TGTGCCAGCAGCCCGGGACAGGGAGTTCAGGGTGGC. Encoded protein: CASSPGQGVQGG. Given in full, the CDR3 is CASSPGQGVQGGYTF.

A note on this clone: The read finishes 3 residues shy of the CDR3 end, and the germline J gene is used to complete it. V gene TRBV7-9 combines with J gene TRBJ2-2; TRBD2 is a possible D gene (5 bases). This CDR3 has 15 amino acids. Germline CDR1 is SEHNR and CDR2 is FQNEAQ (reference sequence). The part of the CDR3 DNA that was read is TGTGCCAGCAGCCCCAGCGGAGCAACTAATGAAAAG. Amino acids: CASSPSGATNEK. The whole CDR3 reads CASSPSGATNEKLFF. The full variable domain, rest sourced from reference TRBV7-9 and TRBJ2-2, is DTGVSQNPRHKITKRGQNVTFRCDPISEHNRLYWYRQTLGQGPEFLTYFQNEAQLEKSRLLSDRFSAERPKGSFSTLEIQRTEQGDSAMYLCASSPSGATNEKLFFGEGSRLTVL.

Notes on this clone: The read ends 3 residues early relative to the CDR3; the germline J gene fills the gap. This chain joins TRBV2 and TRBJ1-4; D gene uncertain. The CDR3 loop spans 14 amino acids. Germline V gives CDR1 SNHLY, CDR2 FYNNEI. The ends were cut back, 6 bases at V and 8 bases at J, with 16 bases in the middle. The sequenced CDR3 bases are TGTGCCAGCAGACCTCTTTCAGGTGGGGAAAAA. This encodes CASRPLSGGEK. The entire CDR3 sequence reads CASRPLSGGEKLFF.

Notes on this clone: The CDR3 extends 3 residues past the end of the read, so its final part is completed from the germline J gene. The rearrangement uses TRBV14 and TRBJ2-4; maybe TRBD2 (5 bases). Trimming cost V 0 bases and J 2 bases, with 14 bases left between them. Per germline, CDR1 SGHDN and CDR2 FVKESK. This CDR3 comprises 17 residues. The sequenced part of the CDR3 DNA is TGTGCCAGCAGCCAAGATAGTATGGCGGGCTCCAAAAACATT. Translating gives CASSQDSMAGSKNI. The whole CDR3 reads CASSQDSMAGSKNIQYF.

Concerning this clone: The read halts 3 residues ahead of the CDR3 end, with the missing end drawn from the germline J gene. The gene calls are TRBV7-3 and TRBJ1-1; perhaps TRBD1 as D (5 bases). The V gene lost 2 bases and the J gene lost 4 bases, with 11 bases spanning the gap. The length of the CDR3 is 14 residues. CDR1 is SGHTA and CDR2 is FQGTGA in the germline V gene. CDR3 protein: CASSLQGPGTEAFF. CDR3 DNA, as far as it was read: TGTGCCAGCAGCTTACAGGGCCCAGGCACTGAA.

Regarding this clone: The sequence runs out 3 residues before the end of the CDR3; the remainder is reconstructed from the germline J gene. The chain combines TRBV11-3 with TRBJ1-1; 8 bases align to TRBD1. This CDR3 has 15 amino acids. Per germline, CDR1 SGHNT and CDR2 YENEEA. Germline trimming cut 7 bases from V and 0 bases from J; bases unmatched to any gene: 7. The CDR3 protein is CASIFRGRLNTEAFF. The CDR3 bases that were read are TGTGCCAGCATCTTCAGGGGGCGATTGAACACTGAA.

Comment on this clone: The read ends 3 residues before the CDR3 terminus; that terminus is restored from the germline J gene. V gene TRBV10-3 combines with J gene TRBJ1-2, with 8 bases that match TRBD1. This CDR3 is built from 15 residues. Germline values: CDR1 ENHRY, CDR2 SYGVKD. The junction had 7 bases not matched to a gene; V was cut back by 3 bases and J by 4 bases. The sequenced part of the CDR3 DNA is TGTGCCATCAGTGACTTGACAGGGGCGGCCTATGGC. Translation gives CAISDLTGAAYG. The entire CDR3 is CAISDLTGAAYGYTF.

CDR3 DNA (partial): TGTGCCAGCAGCTTGGCCAGCGGGGGCACAGATACG. Amino acids: CASSLASGGTDT. The whole CDR3 sequence reads CASSLASGGTDTQYF. The V gene is TRBV5-4, the J gene TRBJ2-3, with TRBD2 identical over 7 bases. The CDR3 extends 3 residues past the end of the read, so its final part is completed from the germline J gene. Germline V CDR1 and CDR2: SGHNT, YYREEE (reference sequence). This CDR3 comprises 15 residues. The junction had 2 bases not matched to a gene; V was cut back by 0 bases and J by 1 base.

The DNA read from the CDR3 is TGTGCCTGGAGTAGGGGGAACTATGGT. Translating gives CAWSRGNYG. The whole CDR3 reads CAWSRGNYGQYF. The chain has TRBV30 and TRBJ2-4, with D perhaps matching TRBD1 (6 bases). The read halts 3 residues ahead of the CDR3 end, with the missing end drawn from the germline J gene. Germline CDR1 is GTSNPN and CDR2 is SVGIG (reference sequence). The CDR3 totals 12 residues.

The CDR3 loop is CASSIDVSSGRASTQYF. Partial CDR3 DNA: TGTGCCAGTAGTATAGACGTTTCGAGCGGGAGGGCAAGTACG. V is TRBV19 and J is TRBJ2-3; TRBD2 agrees at 10 bases. The read finishes 3 residues shy of the CDR3 end, and the germline J gene is used to complete it. Unmatched junction bases numbered 11, after V lost 0 bases and J lost 8 bases. The CDR3 loop spans 17 amino acids. Germline V CDR1 and CDR2: LNHDA, SQIVND (reference sequence).

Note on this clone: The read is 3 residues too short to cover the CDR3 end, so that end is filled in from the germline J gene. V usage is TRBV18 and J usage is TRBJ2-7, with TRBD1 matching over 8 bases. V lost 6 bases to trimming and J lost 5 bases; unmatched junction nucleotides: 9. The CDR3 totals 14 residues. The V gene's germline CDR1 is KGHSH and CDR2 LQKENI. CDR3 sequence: CASSRTGRKNEQYF. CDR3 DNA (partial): TGTGCCAGCTCCAGGACAGGGAGGAAAAACGAG.

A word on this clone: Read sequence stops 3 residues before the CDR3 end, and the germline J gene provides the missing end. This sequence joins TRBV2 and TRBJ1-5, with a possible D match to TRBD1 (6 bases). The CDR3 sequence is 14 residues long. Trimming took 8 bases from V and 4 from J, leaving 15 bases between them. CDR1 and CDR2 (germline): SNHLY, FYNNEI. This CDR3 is CASPSPGQNQPQHF. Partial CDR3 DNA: TGTGCCAGCCCCAGCCCCGGACAGAATCAGCCC.

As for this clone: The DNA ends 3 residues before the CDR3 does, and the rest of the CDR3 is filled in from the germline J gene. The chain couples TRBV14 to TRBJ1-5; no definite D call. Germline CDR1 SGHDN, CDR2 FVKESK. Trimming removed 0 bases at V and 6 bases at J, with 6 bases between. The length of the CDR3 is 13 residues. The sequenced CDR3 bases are TGTGCCAGCAGCCAAGATTACGGTCAGCCC. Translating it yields CASSQDYGQP. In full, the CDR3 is CASSQDYGQPQHF.

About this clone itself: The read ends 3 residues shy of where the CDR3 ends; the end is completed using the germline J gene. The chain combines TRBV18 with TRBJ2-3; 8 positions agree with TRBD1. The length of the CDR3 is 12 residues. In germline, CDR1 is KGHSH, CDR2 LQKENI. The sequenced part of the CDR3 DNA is TGTGCCAGCTCGGACAGGGAGGAGACG. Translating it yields CASSDREET. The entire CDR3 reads CASSDREETQYF.

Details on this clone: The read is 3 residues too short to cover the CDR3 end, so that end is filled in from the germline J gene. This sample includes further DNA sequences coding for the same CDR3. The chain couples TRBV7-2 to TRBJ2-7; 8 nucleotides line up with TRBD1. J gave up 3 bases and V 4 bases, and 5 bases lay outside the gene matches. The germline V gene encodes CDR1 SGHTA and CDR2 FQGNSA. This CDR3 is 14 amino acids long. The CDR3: CASSSGQGLYEQYF. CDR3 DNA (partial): TGTGCCAGCAGCTCCGGACAGGGACTCTACGAG.

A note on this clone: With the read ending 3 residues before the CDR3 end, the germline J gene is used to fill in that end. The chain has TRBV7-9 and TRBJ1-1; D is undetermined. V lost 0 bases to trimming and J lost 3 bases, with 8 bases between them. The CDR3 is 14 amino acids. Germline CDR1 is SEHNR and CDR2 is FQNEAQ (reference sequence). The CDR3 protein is CASSLAIRDTEAFF. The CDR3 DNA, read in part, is TGTGCCAGCAGCTTAGCAATAAGGGACACTGAA.

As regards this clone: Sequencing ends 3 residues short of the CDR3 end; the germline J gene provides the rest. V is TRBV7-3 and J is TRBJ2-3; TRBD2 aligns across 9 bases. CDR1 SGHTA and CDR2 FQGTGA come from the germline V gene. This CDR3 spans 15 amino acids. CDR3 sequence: CASSHSGGLQETQYF. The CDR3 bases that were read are TGTGCCAGCAGCCATAGCGGGGGACTCCAAGAGACG. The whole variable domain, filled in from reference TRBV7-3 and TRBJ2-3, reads GAGVSQTPSNKVTEKGKYVELRCDPISGHTALYWYRQSLGQGPEFLIYFQGTGAADDSGLPNDRFFAVRPEGSVSTLKIQRTERGDSAVYLCASSHSGGLQETQYFGPGTRLTVL.